The clone carrying this TCR beta chain has ten or more counts. The read gets to within 3 residues of the CDR3 end, and the germline J gene fills in the rest. This sample is part of a study of T cell clonality in common variable immunodeficiency. The data were produced by immunoSEQ multiplex PCR, yet TCRdb's version contains in-frame clones alone and is incomplete. The sample includes about 37,000 clones, none of them occurring once. V shed 4 bases and J 3 bases; nucleotides not matched to a gene: 8. Per the germline V gene, CDR1 is MRHNA and CDR2 is SNTAGT. This CDR3 is built from 16 residues. The sample was peripheral blood mononuclear cells. The V call is TRBV6-4, the J call TRBJ2-7; 11 bases map to TRBD1. The TCR originated in a person aged 18 to 69 in good health. The sequenced part of the CDR3 DNA is TGTGCCAGCAGTGGAAGGGACAGGGGGTTAATCTACGAG. Its translation is CASSGRDRGLIYE. The whole CDR3 region reads CASSGRDRGLIYEQYF.